The clone carrying this TCR beta chain was counted only a few times. Its antigen is not identified. CDR1 and CDR2 from the germline V gene are SGHTA and FQGNSA. The CDR3 consists of 14 residues. This sample is drawn from a study of beta chain features in type 1 diabetes. Study background: Analysis included under 120,000,000 sorted cells drawn from all samples. Whole-study findings and limits: Shorter TCRB CDR3s, moderately but significantly so, marked every one of the four CD4+ subsets in Type 1 diabetes patients.

The whole isolated RNA underwent reverse transcription, so sequencing captured expressed TCRB transcripts. The data were produced by immunoSEQ multiplex PCR, yet TCRdb's version contains in-frame clones alone and is incomplete. The sample includes under 150,000 clones, approximately 15% of them seen just once. The TCR originated in a man aged 18 to 30 with type 1 diabetes. The V gene is TRBV7-2, the J gene TRBJ2-2; no definite D call. Material for sequencing was central memory CD4+ T cells from blood. CDR3: CALARDLNTGELFF. The CDR3 DNA sequence: TGTGCTCTTGCGAGAGATTTAAACACCGGGGAGCTGTTTTTT.